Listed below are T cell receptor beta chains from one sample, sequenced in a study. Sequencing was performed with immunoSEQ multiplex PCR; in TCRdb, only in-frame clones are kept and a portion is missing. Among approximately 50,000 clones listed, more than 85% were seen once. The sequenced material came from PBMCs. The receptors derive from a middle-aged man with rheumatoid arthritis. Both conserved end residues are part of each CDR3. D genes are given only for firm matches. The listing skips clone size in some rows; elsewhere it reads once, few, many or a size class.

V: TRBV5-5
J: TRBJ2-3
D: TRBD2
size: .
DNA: TGTGCCAGCAGCTTGTGGCTTGGAGCGGGGGATACGCAGTATTTT
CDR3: CASSLWLGAGDTQYF

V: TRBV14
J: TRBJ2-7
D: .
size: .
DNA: TGTGCCAGCAGCCAAGTGGTGGGGATGGCCTCCGAGCAGTACTTC
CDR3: CASSQVVGMASEQYF

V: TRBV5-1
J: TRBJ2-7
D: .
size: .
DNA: TGCGCCAGCAGCTTGGCAGGCAGCTACGAGCAGTACTTC
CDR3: CASSLAGSYEQYF

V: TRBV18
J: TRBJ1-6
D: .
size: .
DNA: TGTGCCAGCTCACCATCCTCTATGGACTCACCCCTCCACTTT
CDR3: CASSPSSMDSPLHF

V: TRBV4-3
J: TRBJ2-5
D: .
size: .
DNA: TGCGCCAGCAGCCAAGCTGCAGGGTTTGGGGAGACCCAGTACTTC
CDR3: CASSQAAGFGETQYF

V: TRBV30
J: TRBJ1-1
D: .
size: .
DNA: TGTGCCTGGACGGTTAATAATTGGAACACTGAAGCTTTCTTT
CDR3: CAWTVNNWNTEAFF

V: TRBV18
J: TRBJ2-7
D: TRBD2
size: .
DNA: TGTGCCAGCTCACGAGCGGGGTCCCACTCCTACGAGCAGTACTTC
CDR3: CASSRAGSHSYEQYF

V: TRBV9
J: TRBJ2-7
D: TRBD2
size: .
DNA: TGTGCCAGCAGCGCACTAGCGGGGCGGTCCTACGAGCAGTACTTC
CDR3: CASSALAGRSYEQYF

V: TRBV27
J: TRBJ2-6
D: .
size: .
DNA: TGTGCCAGCAGCCGATGGGGAGTTGGGGTGAACGTCCTGACTTTC
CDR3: CASSRWGVGVNVLTF

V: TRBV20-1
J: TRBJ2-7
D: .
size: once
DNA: TGCAGTGCTAGCAGGGCCGAGCAGTACTTC
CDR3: CSASRAEQYF

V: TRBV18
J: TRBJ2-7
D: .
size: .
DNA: TGTGCCAGCTCACCGGGGGGAGACGAGCAGTACTTC
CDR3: CASSPGGDEQYF

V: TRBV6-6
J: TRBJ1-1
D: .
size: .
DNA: TGTGCCAGCAGAGAAACTGAAGCTTTCTTT
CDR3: CASRETEAFF

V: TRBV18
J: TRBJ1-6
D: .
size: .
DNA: TGTGCCAGCTCAGCTAGGGGCGGGGAGTCACCCCTCCACTTT
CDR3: CASSARGGESPLHF

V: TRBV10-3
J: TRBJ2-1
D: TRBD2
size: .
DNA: TGTGCCATCAGCCGACTAGCGGGGCAGAGCAATGAGCAGTTCTTC
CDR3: CAISRLAGQSNEQFF

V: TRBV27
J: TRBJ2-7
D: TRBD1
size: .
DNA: TGTGCCAGCAGACAACGGATCAGGGACAGGGTAAACTACGAGCAGTACTTC
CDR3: CASRQRIRDRVNYEQYF

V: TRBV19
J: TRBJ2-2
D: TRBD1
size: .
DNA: TGTGCCAGTAGTCCCGGGACAGGGGGTTGGGGCGGGGAGCTGTTTTTT
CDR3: CASSPGTGGWGGELFF

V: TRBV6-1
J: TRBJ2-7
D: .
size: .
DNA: TGTGCCAGCAGTGAAGTAGCCCGGGACACCACCTACGAGCAGTACTTC
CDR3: CASSEVARDTTYEQYF